Below are 2 T cell receptor beta chains sequenced from a single sample in a study of cytomegalovirus exposure and HLA in healthy donors. The primer mix had 60 Vbeta and 13 Jbeta primers. The method was immunoSEQ multiplex PCR; TCRdb's version includes in-frame clones alone and lacks a portion of them. The sample table sets out around 44,000 clones. The sequenced sample was PBMCs. Every receptor here comes from a male donor in good health and CMV-seropositive.

The genes are TRBV28 and TRBJ1-1, with D perhaps matching TRBD1 (6 bases). CDR3 length equals 14 residues. The V end was cut by 7 bases, the J end by 6 bases, with 18 bases between. CDR1 and CDR2 (germline): MDHEN, SYDVKM. The CDR3 loop is CASIHGGGNAEAFF. The CDR3 nucleotides are TGTGCCAGCATCCATGGGGGCGGTAACGCTGAAGCTTTCTTT.

The rearrangement uses TRBV7-2 and TRBJ2-3; 7 bases fit TRBD2. This CDR3 region has 13 residues. CDR1 and CDR2 (germline): SGHTA, FQGNSA. The V and J ends lost 7 bases and 0 bases, in that order; junction bases with no gene match: 1. The CDR3 sequence is CASNGGSTDTQYF. As DNA, the CDR3 is TGTGCCAGCAACGGGGGGAGCACAGATACGCAGTATTTT.